This T cell receptor (beta chain) was captured by sequencing in a study of blood T cell repertoires in COVID-19. Across the whole study: The samples span acute and convalescent COVID-19 from the United States, Italy and Spain. The cDNA or gDNA used as material had been derived from T cells, B-cell-depleted T cells, or PBMCs.

The age range of participants was 18 to 89 years, with residence in fewer than 25 US areas. There are 16 residues in the CDR3. The ends were cut back, 0 bases at V and 0 bases at J, with 12 bases in the middle. From germline, CDR1 is SEHNR and CDR2 FQNEAQ (reference sequence). This clone occurred a few times. Here immunoSEQ multiplex PCR was the method, and the copy in TCRdb shows in-frame clones only, minus some. The table lists 220,000 or so clones, 90% of them singletons, with about 15% in the top ten. The source is a man younger than 40 who had been exposed to COVID-19. Sample: PBMCs or T cells enriched from blood (not recorded which). The V and J genes are TRBV7-9 and TRBJ2-7; D ambiguous. DNA of the CDR3: TGTGCCAGCAGCTTAGCTCCAGGCCCGCTCTCCTACGAGCAGTACTTC. It codes for CASSLAPGPLSYEQYF.